This T cell receptor beta chain comes out of a study of T cells in localized non-small cell lung cancer. CDR3 length: 13 residues. The germline CDR1 and CDR2 sequences are ENHRY and SYGVKD. Trimming shortened V by 3 bases and J by 4 bases, and 9 bases separated the two germline ends. Study outcomes and limitations: Adjacent uninvolved lung tissue had the highest T cell clonality, exceeding tumor. A single tumor region was sequenced, leaving heterogeneity possible.

Data came from immunoSEQ multiplex PCR; TCRdb stores just in-frame clones and leaves some out. Counted here are fewer than 35,000 clones, roughly 94% occurring once; the ten biggest clones make up around 0.66%. On this clone itself: The antigen remains undetermined.

The J gene is TRBJ1-2, the V gene TRBV10-3; no reliable D call. This material consisted of peripheral blood, taken before any cancer treatment. This sequence originates from a woman aged 35 to 69 with stage I lung adenocarcinoma. Written as DNA, the CDR3 is TGTGCCATCAGTGATAGTCCCGGCTATGGCTACACCTTC. As protein: CAISDSPGYGYTF.